The 28 T cell receptor beta chains below come from one sample, sequenced in a study of blood T cell repertoires in COVID-19. Sequenced by immunoSEQ multiplex PCR; TCRdb stores in-frame clones only, minus some. The sample has roughly 300,000 clones, more than 70% seen once. The sequencing sample was made of peripheral blood. These receptors originate from a woman in her forties or fifties who had recovered from COVID-19.

The chain has TRBV5-5 and TRBJ2-7; D ambiguous. V lost 2 bases and J 0 bases, leaving 6 bases between the germline ends. The germline V gene encodes CDR1 SGHKS and CDR2 YYEKEE (reference sequence). The CDR3 covers 13 residues. For the CDR3, the DNA is TGTGCCAGCAGCTTTTACAACTCCTACGAGCAGTACTTC. Protein: CASSFYNSYEQYF.

This sequence joins TRBV2 and TRBJ2-5, with a tentative D call TRBD1 (5 bases). V lost 5 bases, J lost 5 bases, and 12 bases lay in between. Germline CDR1 SNHLY, CDR2 FYNNEI. This CDR3 spans 13 amino acids. The CDR3 nucleotides are TGTGCCAGCAGTAAATCAGGGCTGGAGACCCAGTACTTC. Translated: CASSKSGLETQYF.

This clone was picked up a small number of times. The chain has TRBV6-2 or TRBV6-3 and TRBJ1-4, with 7 bases fitting TRBD1. Germline V lookup: CDR1 MNHEY, CDR2 SVGEGT. CDR3 size: 14 residues. Germline trimming cut 6 bases from V and 5 bases from J; bases unmatched to any gene: 6. CDR3 bases: TGTGCCAGCAGCCCGGACAGGTTGAATGAAAAACTGTTTTTT. This gives the protein CASSPDRLNEKLFF.

J is TRBJ2-2 and V is TRBV5-1; 7 bases align to TRBD1. Germline V gene data show CDR1 as SGHRS and CDR2 as YFSETQ. This CDR3 region has 16 residues. V shed 0 bases, J shed 7 bases, and the junction held 9 bases outside the gene matches. DNA of the CDR3: TGCGCCAGCAGCTTGGAGAAGGGGGCGTATGTCGGGGAGCTGTTTTTT. Protein: CASSLEKGAYVGELFF.

The table lists this clone with a few counts. This chain connects TRBV10-1 to TRBJ2-2; D perhaps matches TRBD2 (7 bases). This CDR3 spans 15 amino acids. The germline V and J ends were trimmed by 5 bases and 3 bases, with 13 bases remaining between them. Germline CDR1 and CDR2: WNHNN and SYGVQD (reference sequence). The chain's CDR3 is CASSPGGLYTGELFF. CDR3 sequence (DNA): TGCGCCAGCAGTCCCGGGGGGCTGTACACCGGGGAGCTGTTTTTT.

The chain couples TRBV6-2 or TRBV6-3 to TRBJ2-7; 7 bases fit TRBD1. The germline V gene has CDR1 MNHEY and CDR2 SVGEGT. Unmatched junction bases numbered 9, after V lost 5 bases and J lost 5 bases. The CDR3 has 14 amino acids. The CDR3 DNA sequence: TGTGCCAGCAGTCAGACAGGGTTCAGGAACGAGCAGTACTTC. This gives the protein CASSQTGFRNEQYF.

In this sample, this clone turned up a few times. V and J are TRBV28 and TRBJ2-2; no definite D call. Germline CDR1 MDHEN, CDR2 SYDVKM. The CDR3 covers 13 residues. The ends were cut back, 11 bases at V and 6 bases at J, with 16 bases in the middle. DNA for the CDR3: TGTGCCTCAGGAAGGAATGACGCCGGGGAGCTGTTTTTT. It translates to CASGRNDAGELFF. Drawing the rest from reference TRBV28 and TRBJ2-2, the complete variable domain is DVKVTQSSRYLVKRTGEKVFLECVQDMDHENMFWYRQDPGLGLRLIYFSYDVKMKEKGDIPEGYSVSREKKERFSLILESASTNQTSMYLCASGRNDAGELFFGEGSRLTVL.

The CDR3 sequence: CASSRWRERSSYNEQFF. CDR3 sequence (DNA): TGTGCCAGTAGTAGATGGCGGGAGCGTAGCTCCTACAATGAGCAGTTCTTC. The rearrangement uses TRBV19 and TRBJ2-1; 7 nucleotides agree with TRBD2. The V and J ends lost 4 bases and 0 bases, in that order; junction bases with no gene match: 9. The CDR3 consists of 17 residues. CDR1 is LNHDA and CDR2 is SQIVND in the germline V gene (reference sequence).

V is TRBV5-4 and J is TRBJ2-3, with 9 bases lining up with TRBD1. Germline V gene sequence: CDR1 SGHNT, CDR2 YYREEE (reference sequence). The CDR3 loop spans 15 amino acids. Trimming at V came to 4 bases and at J to 1 base, leaving 4 bases not matched to a gene. The CDR3 region has the DNA TGTGCCAGCAGCCCCGACAGGGGGGGCACAGATACGCAGTATTTT. Protein sequence: CASSPDRGGTDTQYF.

The chain is built from TRBV6-5 and TRBJ1-6, with a tentative D call TRBD1 (5 bases). V gave up 7 bases and J gave up 9 bases, with 13 bases separating them. The germline CDR1 and CDR2 sequences are MNHEY and SVGAGI. The CDR3 contains 13 residues. The CDR3 loop reads CASTAGLISPLHF. The CDR3 bases are TGTGCCAGCACGGCGGGGCTAATTTCACCCCTCCACTTT.

The chain has TRBV6-2 or TRBV6-3 and TRBJ2-3; the match to TRBD2 covers 9 bases. V shed 2 bases, J shed 0 bases, and the junction held 18 bases outside the gene matches. This CDR3 spans 21 amino acids. The germline V gene has CDR1 MNHEY and CDR2 SVGEGT. The CDR3 sequence is CASSYTFPTSGRPLSTDTQYF. CDR3 bases: TGTGCCAGCAGTTACACCTTCCCAACTAGCGGGCGACCCCTTAGCACAGATACGCAGTATTTT.

The CDR3 reads CASSSLGLELRQFF. CDR3 bases: TGTGCCAGCAGCTCTCTAGGACTAGAGCTTCGTCAGTTCTTC. The chain combines TRBV5-6 with TRBJ2-1; 7 bases agree with TRBD2. Trimming took 3 bases from V and 13 from J; bases not matched to a gene: 13. The germline CDR1 and CDR2 sequences are SGHDT and YYEEEE. CDR3 length: 14 residues.

This chain links TRBV6-2 or TRBV6-3 with TRBJ2-2, with 8 positions matching TRBD2. V shed 5 bases, J shed 3 bases, and the junction held 11 bases outside the gene matches. The CDR3 runs 17 residues. The germline CDR1 and CDR2 sequences are MNHEY and SVGEGT. DNA for the CDR3: TGTGCCAGCAGTATCCGGACTAGCCTTCGGGACACCGGGGAGCTGTTTTTT. This gives the protein CASSIRTSLRDTGELFF.

This clone has only one observation. The chain joins TRBV9 to TRBJ2-3; a weak D match, TRBD2 (6 bases). Trimming shortened V by 0 bases and J by 5 bases, and 19 bases separated the two germline ends. Germline V CDR1 and CDR2: SGDLS, YYNGEE. This CDR3 spans 17 amino acids. CDR3 DNA sequence: TGTGCCAGCAGCGTAGCTGCGCGGGCGAACGGGGGAGATACGCAGTATTTT. Translated, it gives CASSVAARANGGDTQYF. Looking up the rest from reference TRBV9 and TRBJ2-3 gives the full variable domain: DSGVTQTPKHLITATGQRVTLRCSPRSGDLSVYWYQQSLDQGLQFLIQYYNGEERAKGNILERFSAQQFPDLHSELNLSSLELGDSALYFCASSVAARANGGDTQYFGPGTRLTVL.

V is TRBV3-1 (or the pseudogene TRBV3-2) and J is TRBJ2-2, with D possibly matching TRBD1 (5 bases). The CDR3 totals 17 residues. Trimming pared 4 bases from V and 3 bases from J, leaving 18 bases between. Germline CDR1 LGHDT, CDR2 YNNKEL (reference sequence). The DNA for the CDR3 is TGTGCCAGCAGCCCCTTAGCTGGCGGACACTACACCGGGGAGCTGTTTTTT. This sequence encodes CASSPLAGGHYTGELFF.

The chain is built from TRBV10-3 and TRBJ2-3, with TRBD1 as a possible D gene (5 bases). The CDR3 contains 14 residues. Trimming stripped 4 bases from V and 5 bases from J, with 13 bases between. Germline CDR1 ENHRY, CDR2 SYGVKD. CDR3 nucleotide sequence: TGTGCCATCAGTGGGGGCAGGGTCGTAGATACGCAGTATTTT. Residues: CAISGGRVVDTQYF.

This chain joins TRBV11-2 and TRBJ2-5, with 10 bases aligning to TRBD2. Germline trimming cut 4 bases from V and 0 bases from J; bases unmatched to any gene: 5. Looked up from germline, CDR1 is SGHAT and CDR2 is FQNNGV. The CDR3 totals 16 residues. The CDR3 sequence: CASSSLAGGDQETQYF. CDR3 nucleotide sequence: TGTGCCAGCAGCTCCTTAGCGGGAGGTGACCAAGAGACCCAGTACTTC.

This chain links TRBV6-1 with TRBJ1-3, with a tentative D call TRBD1 (6 bases). The V end was cut by 3 bases, the J end by 4 bases, with 13 bases between. Germline V CDR1 and CDR2: MNHNS, SASEGT. The CDR3 extends over 15 amino acids. The CDR3 region is CASSDETGFGNTIYF. CDR3 in DNA: TGTGCCAGCAGTGACGAGACAGGTTTCGGAAACACCATATATTTT.

On this clone: This likely comes from a read error, as the CDR3 has no conserved phenylalanine or tryptophan at its end. The limits of the CDR3 on the DNA are not certain, so only TCRdb's listed CDR3 is given. The rearrangement links TRBV6-4 to TRBJ1-4. The CDR3 region is 11 residues in length, termini included. Germline V CDR1 and CDR2: MRHNA, SNTAGT. The CDR3 is CASSDSICGSK.

This rearrangement joins TRBV29-1 to TRBJ1-1, with D hard to call. Trimming stripped 4 bases from V and 1 base from J, with 7 bases between. Germline V gene lookup returns CDR1 SQVTM and CDR2 ANQGSEA. The CDR3 consists of 12 residues. CDR3 loop: CSVVGENTEAFF. CDR3 DNA: TGCAGCGTTGTCGGGGAGAACACTGAAGCTTTCTTT.

This clone has a single count. The chain employs TRBV11-2 and TRBJ2-7; D gene unclear. V was cut by 2 bases and J by 2 bases, with 10 bases left in between. The CDR3 length is 14 residues. CDR1 and CDR2 from the germline V gene are SGHAT and FQNNGV. Written as DNA, the CDR3 is TGTGCCAGCAGCTTATACCAGGCGACCTACGAGCAGTACTTC. Protein product: CASSLYQATYEQYF.

The chain is built from TRBV7-8 and TRBJ1-1; TRBD1 matches 7 bases. The CDR3 has 14 amino acids. Germline values: CDR1 SGHVS, CDR2 FQNEAQ. The V gene end was trimmed by 3 bases and the J gene end by 3 bases; junction bases not matched to a gene: 4. Here the CDR3 reads CASSLDRLYTEAFF. The CDR3 coding sequence is TGTGCCAGCAGCTTGGACAGGCTCTACACTGAAGCTTTCTTT. The complete variable domain, with remaining parts taken from reference TRBV7-8 and TRBJ1-1, reads GAGVSQSPRYKVAKRGQDVALRCDPISGHVSLFWYQQALGQGPEFLTYFQNEAQLDKSGLPSDRFFAERPEGSVSTLKIQRTQQEDSAVYLCASSLDRLYTEAFFGQGTRLTVV.

V is TRBV30 and J is TRBJ1-5; D is perhaps TRBD1 (6 bases). Per germline, CDR1 GTSNPN and CDR2 SVGIG (reference sequence). The CDR3 is made up of 13 amino acids. The CDR3 DNA is TGTGCTTCCGCCCGGGGGGCGAAACAGCCCCAGCATTTT. Translating gives CASARGAKQPQHF.

The V call is TRBV7-2, the J call TRBJ2-7, with 10 nucleotides matching TRBD1. CDR3 size: 15 residues. The ends lost 5 bases at V and 2 bases at J; junction bases unmatched: 6. CDR1 and CDR2 from the germline V gene are SGHTA and FQGNSA. The CDR3 is CASSRAGTGAYEQYF. The CDR3 DNA sequence: TGTGCCAGCAGCCGGGCCGGGACAGGGGCCTACGAGCAGTACTTC.

J is TRBJ1-1 and V is TRBV5-1; possible D gene TRBD1, 6 bases. The germline V and J ends were trimmed by 0 bases and 4 bases, with 10 bases remaining between them. Germline CDR1 reads SGHRS; CDR2 reads YFSETQ. This CDR3 is 14 amino acids long. The CDR3 DNA sequence: TGCGCCAGCAGCTTGGCGACAGGTAGCACTGAAGCTTTCTTT. This codes for CASSLATGSTEAFF.

The sample holds a few counts of this clone. This rearrangement joins TRBV9 to TRBJ2-7; no firm D call. CDR1 and CDR2 from the germline V gene are SGDLS and YYNGEE. The CDR3 is 17 residues long. Trimming stripped 4 bases from V and 6 bases from J, with 26 bases between. The CDR3 DNA reads as TGTGCCAGCAGCCCCGAACGACCGTCTAGTGAACTACGCGAGCAGTACTTC. Translated: CASSPERPSSELREQYF.

This clone has a single count. The V call is TRBV29-1, the J call TRBJ1-1, with 8 bases matching TRBD1. Germline V gives CDR1 SQVTM, CDR2 ANQGSEA. With 6 bases clipped from V and 11 bases from J, the junction kept 11 bases outside the gene matches. CDR3 size: 12 residues. CDR3 in amino acids: CSVSGQGASAFF. The CDR3 DNA reads as TGCAGCGTCTCCGGACAGGGAGCATCGGCTTTCTTT.

The chain couples TRBV6-2 or TRBV6-3 to TRBJ1-1; D is perhaps TRBD1 (5 bases). The CDR3 runs 13 residues. Per the germline V gene, CDR1 is MNHEY and CDR2 is SVGEGT. V was cut by 0 bases and J by 5 bases, with 7 bases left in between. CDR3 in DNA: TGTGCCAGCAGTTACTCGGGGGGGACTGAAGCTTTCTTT. Protein product: CASSYSGGTEAFF.